The 22 T cell receptor beta chains listed next were all sequenced from one sample in a study of T cell responses to AZD1222 COVID-19 vaccine. Sequencing used immunoSEQ multiplex PCR; TCRdb keeps in-frame clones, though not all of them. Of 55,000 to 70,000 clones in the sample, approximately 80% were seen once. Source: peripheral blood, taken on day 0 of AZD1222 vaccination. The source of these receptors is an adult in good health.

This sequence joins TRBV5-1 and TRBJ1-2; D uncertain. The CDR3 spans 14 residues. Between the trimmed V and J ends, which lost 0 bases and 6 bases, there was a span of 12 bases. The V gene's germline CDR1 is SGHRS and CDR2 YFSETQ. In DNA, the CDR3 is TGCGCCAGCAGCTTGGGAACCAATCTAGATGGCTACACCTTC. Its protein product is CASSLGTNLDGYTF.

This clone has only a few counts. V usage is TRBV30 and J usage is TRBJ1-1; TRBD1 is a possible D gene (6 bases). Germline assignment: CDR1 GTSNPN and CDR2 SVGIG (reference sequence). The V end was cut by 3 bases, the J end by 5 bases, with 16 bases between. The CDR3 is 14 residues long. The CDR3 region is CAWSIGGAFTEAFF. The CDR3, as DNA: TGTGCCTGGAGCATCGGGGGGGCATTTACTGAAGCTTTCTTT. The whole variable domain, filled in from reference TRBV30 and TRBJ1-1, reads SQTIHQWPATLVQPVGSPLSLECTVEGTSNPNLYWYRQAAGRGLQLLFYSVGIGQISSEVPQNLSASRPQDRQFILSSKKLLLSDSGFYLCAWSIGGAFTEAFFGQGTRLTVV.

This chain uses TRBV4-1 with TRBJ1-3; 9 bases agree with TRBD1. Trimming at V came to 4 bases and at J to 4 bases, leaving 8 bases not matched to a gene. Germline V gene lookup returns CDR1 MGHRA and CDR2 YSYEKL. The CDR3 extends over 16 amino acids. The DNA of the CDR3 is TGCGCCAGCAGCCCAAGGGGACAGGGCGTCGGAAACACCATATATTTT. As protein: CASSPRGQGVGNTIYF.

This clone was observed a single time. The chain links TRBV3-1 (or the pseudogene TRBV3-2) to TRBJ2-2; D perhaps matches TRBD2 (6 bases). The CDR3 length is 14 residues. Germline CDR1 LGHDT, CDR2 YNNKEL (reference sequence). The germline V and J ends were trimmed by 3 bases and 5 bases, with 10 bases remaining between them. CDR3: CASSQEGRTGELFF. CDR3 DNA sequence: TGTGCCAGCAGCCAGGAGGGTAGGACCGGGGAGCTGTTTTTT.

Only one count was recorded for this clone. V is TRBV18 and J is TRBJ1-1; 12 positions agree with TRBD1. The CDR3 extends over 16 amino acids. Trimming took 0 bases from V and 5 from J; bases not matched to a gene: 4. From germline, CDR1 is KGHSH and CDR2 LQKENI. The CDR3 sequence is CASSPPGQGAGTEAFF. The CDR3 DNA reads as TGTGCCAGCTCACCACCGGGACAGGGGGCGGGAACTGAAGCTTTCTTT. The whole variable domain, filled in from reference TRBV18 and TRBJ1-1, reads NAGVMQNPRHLVRRRGQEARLRCSPMKGHSHVYWYRQLPEEGLKFMVYLQKENIIDESGMPKERFSAEFPKEGPSILRIQQVVRGDSAAYFCASSPPGQGAGTEAFFGQGTRLTVV.

This clone has just a few counts. The chain's CDR3 is CASSPGQASTGELFF. CDR3 DNA sequence: TGTGCCAGCTCACCGGGACAGGCCTCCACCGGGGAGCTGTTTTTT. The genes are TRBV18 and TRBJ2-2; 8 bases match TRBD1. Germline values: CDR1 KGHSH, CDR2 LQKENI. The CDR3 extends over 15 amino acids. V shed 3 bases, J shed 4 bases, and the junction held 4 bases outside the gene matches.

This chain uses TRBV6-4 with TRBJ2-7; 8 positions agree with TRBD1. Trimming took 10 bases from V and 4 from J; bases not matched to a gene: 27. CDR3 size: 19 residues. Germline lookup yields CDR1 MRHNA and CDR2 SNTAGT. The CDR3 reads CATFQFRGPLVSILYEQYF. The DNA for the CDR3 is TGTGCCACGTTCCAGTTCAGGGGGCCACTCGTGAGTATTTTATACGAGCAGTACTTC.

This clone was found once. The rearrangement joins TRBV28 to TRBJ1-2, with a tentative D call TRBD1 (5 bases). From germline, CDR1 is MDHEN and CDR2 SYDVKM. The length of the CDR3 is 16 residues. Trimming left V 5 bases short and J 1 base short, with 17 bases between. The CDR3 DNA reads TGTGCCAGCAGTCCCCCCGGAGGGGTTTTTAACTATGGCTACACCTTC. This codes for CASSPPGGVFNYGYTF.

The chain combines TRBV7-2 with TRBJ1-5; D unclear. V was clipped by 1 base and J by 1 base, with 8 bases between them. The germline gives CDR1 SGHTA, CDR2 FQGNSA. The CDR3 sequence is 15 residues long. The CDR3 nucleotides read TGTGCCAGCAGCTTAGTCCTGGACAGCAATCAGCCCCAGCATTTT. It translates to CASSLVLDSNQPQHF.

The gene calls are TRBV11-2 and TRBJ1-1; D is ambiguous. Trimming took off 4 bases at V and 0 bases at J, with 12 bases between the two ends. CDR3 length: 15 amino acids. CDR1 is SGHAT and CDR2 is FQNNGV in the germline V gene. CDR3 in amino acids: CASSSASNMNTEAFF. CDR3 nucleotide sequence: TGTGCCAGCAGCTCCGCCAGTAATATGAACACTGAAGCTTTCTTT.

CDR3 residues: CASTGGQPGSGGNQPQHF. The DNA for the CDR3 is TGTGCCAGCACCGGGGGACAGCCCGGATCCGGGGGCAATCAGCCCCAGCATTTT. This chain links TRBV2 with TRBJ1-5; 7 nucleotides match TRBD1. The germline gives CDR1 SNHLY, CDR2 FYNNEI. This CDR3 is built from 18 residues. The junction had 17 bases not matched to a gene; V was cut back by 7 bases and J by 2 bases. The full variable domain, its missing parts supplied by reference TRBV2 and TRBJ1-5, is EPEVTQTPSHQVTQMGQEVILRCVPISNHLYFYWYRQILGQKVEFLVSFYNNEISEKSEIFDDQFSVERPDGSNFTLKIRSTKLEDSAMYFCASTGGQPGSGGNQPQHFGDGTRLSIL.

This clone was observed a few times. The rearrangement links TRBV19 to TRBJ1-6; D call uncertain. V lost 3 bases, J lost 0 bases, and 9 bases lay in between. Per germline, CDR1 LNHDA and CDR2 SQIVND (reference sequence). CDR3 length: 16 amino acids. As DNA, the CDR3 is TGTGCCAGTAGTATGTGGCAGAGCTCCTATAATTCACCCCTCCACTTT. It yields the protein CASSMWQSSYNSPLHF.

This clone turned up a few times. V usage is TRBV6-6 and J usage is TRBJ2-7; TRBD2 is a possible D gene (5 bases). CDR1 is MNHNY, CDR2 SVGAGI, per germline (reference sequence). Between the trimmed V and J ends, which lost 6 bases and 2 bases, there was a span of 11 bases. The CDR3 spans 13 residues. CDR3 in DNA: TGTGCCAGCAGCCCCGGGGTTACCTACGAGCAGTACTTC. This translates into CASSPGVTYEQYF.

The gene calls are TRBV25-1 and TRBJ1-4; D not certain. Germline CDR1 MGHDK, CDR2 SYGVNS. The CDR3 runs to 15 residues. The V gene lost 5 bases and the J gene lost 6 bases, with 16 bases spanning the gap. CDR3: CASSPTDGDYEKLFF. As DNA, the CDR3 is TGTGCCAGCAGTCCGACGGACGGAGATTATGAAAAACTGTTTTTT.

The V call is TRBV6-2 or TRBV6-3, the J call TRBJ2-1, with TRBD1 matching over 7 bases. This CDR3 is built from 17 residues. Germline V gene sequence: CDR1 MNHEY, CDR2 SVGEGT. Unmatched junction bases numbered 12, after V lost 5 bases and J lost 2 bases. As DNA, the CDR3 is TGTGCCAGCAGTCCCCGGGTAGGGGGCAGGCCCTACAATGAGCAGTTCTTC. It yields the protein CASSPRVGGRPYNEQFF.

The chain joins TRBV9 to TRBJ1-1; 8 bases agree with TRBD1. The germline V gene has CDR1 SGDLS and CDR2 YYNGEE. The length of the CDR3 is 16 residues. After removal of 1 base from V and 1 base from J, the junction contained 6 bases not matched to a gene. The CDR3 is CASSVTPGTGNTEAFF. CDR3 DNA sequence: TGTGCCAGCAGCGTAACCCCCGGGACAGGGAACACTGAAGCTTTCTTT.

This chain joins TRBV21-1 and TRBJ1-5. TRBV21-1 is a recognized pseudogene. The CDR3 is 18 amino acids. The CDR3 protein is CASSRYRPLSVFDQPQHF. The CDR3 DNA reads TGTGCCAGCAGCAGGTATAGGCCTCTAAGTGTATTTGATCAGCCCCAGCATTTT.

This clone was observed once. The chain recombines TRBV11-3 with TRBJ1-3; the D is unclear. Trimming shortened V by 6 bases and J by 4 bases, and 16 bases separated the two germline ends. CDR1 SGHNT and CDR2 YENEEA come from the germline V gene. The length of the CDR3 is 15 residues. The CDR3: CASSQDGLAGNTIYF. The DNA for the CDR3 is TGTGCCAGCAGTCAGGACGGACTGGCGGGAAACACCATATATTTT.

This sequence joins TRBV6-1 and TRBJ1-6; D may be TRBD1 (5 bases). Germline V CDR1 and CDR2: MNHNS, SASEGT. V was trimmed by 0 bases and J by 8 bases, leaving 17 bases between them. The CDR3 spans 17 residues. CDR3 sequence reads: CASSEALRGTRYSPLHF. The CDR3 DNA sequence: TGTGCCAGCAGTGAAGCCTTACGGGGGACGAGGTATTCACCCCTCCACTTT.

The V gene is TRBV4-3, the J gene TRBJ2-5; 8 bases match TRBD2. The trim removed 1 base at V and 6 bases at J, leaving 7 bases unmatched. The CDR3 contains 15 residues. CDR1 is LGHNA and CDR2 is YSLEER in the germline V gene. CDR3 loop: CASSQGTGGPQTQYF. The CDR3 nucleotides are TGCGCCAGCAGCCAAGGGACGGGGGGGCCGCAGACCCAGTACTTC.

The V and J genes are TRBV19 and TRBJ1-2; the D is unclear. Trimming took 3 bases from V and 8 from J, leaving 13 bases between them. The CDR3 has 13 residues. CDR1 is LNHDA and CDR2 is SQIVND in the germline V gene (reference sequence). The CDR3 DNA sequence: TGTGCCAGTAGTATTAGGACCGTTAGCGGCTACACCTTC. Residues: CASSIRTVSGYTF.

The CDR3 DNA reads TGCGCCAGCAGCTGGGACAGTCACACCGGGGAGCTGTTTTTT. Protein product: CASSWDSHTGELFF. This chain joins TRBV5-1 and TRBJ2-2, with 7 bases aligning to TRBD1. Germline lookup yields CDR1 SGHRS and CDR2 YFSETQ. Trimming removed 3 bases from V and 3 bases from J; junction bases left unmatched: 2. The CDR3 covers 14 residues.